The 21 T cell receptor beta chains below come from one sample, sequenced in a study of cytomegalovirus exposure and HLA in healthy donors. Amplification used 60 Vbeta primers and 13 Jbeta primers. Sequenced by immunoSEQ multiplex PCR; TCRdb stores in-frame clones only, minus some. Of about 89,000 clones in the sample, approximately 80% were seen once. The sample was PBMCs. The source is a female donor in good health and CMV-seropositive.

CDR3 in DNA: TGTGCCAGCAGTTTATGGGAGGAAGCTTTCTTT. Amino acid sequence: CASSLWEEAFF. This chain uses TRBV28 with TRBJ1-1; no firm D call. The CDR3 runs 11 residues. CDR1 is MDHEN and CDR2 is SYDVKM in the germline V gene. V gave up 0 bases and J gave up 8 bases, with 4 bases separating them.

The V gene is TRBV5-1, the J gene TRBJ1-4; 8 nucleotides match TRBD1. This CDR3 has 17 residues. Looked up from germline, CDR1 is SGHRS and CDR2 is YFSETQ. The ends lost 0 bases at V and 4 bases at J; junction bases unmatched: 8. The DNA of the CDR3 is TGCGCCAGCAGCTTGGTTTCAGGGGGCGTCGGTAATGAAAAACTGTTTTTT. Amino acids: CASSLVSGGVGNEKLFF.

The chain combines TRBV5-4 with TRBJ1-1, with 8 bases identical to TRBD1. Germline V gene sequence: CDR1 SGHNT, CDR2 YYREEE (reference sequence). This CDR3 has 13 residues. The V and J ends lost 3 bases and 5 bases, in that order; junction bases with no gene match: 3. The CDR3 nucleotides read TGTGCCAGCAGCTGGACAGGGCGTACTGAAGCTTTCTTT. Protein sequence: CASSWTGRTEAFF.

The chain is built from TRBV15 and TRBJ2-6; tentative D call: TRBD2 (6 bases). The CDR3 has 16 residues. CDR1 and CDR2 (germline): LNHNV, YYDKDF (reference sequence). The V end lost 6 bases, the J end lost 3 bases, and 15 bases lay between the germline ends. CDR3 residues: CATRSGVRVGANVLTF. DNA of the CDR3: TGTGCCACCAGGTCGGGGGTTAGGGTTGGGGCCAACGTCCTGACTTTC.

The CDR3: CASSSRAAGANTGELFF. The CDR3 DNA is TGCGCCAGCAGCTCCCGGGCGGCAGGGGCAAACACCGGGGAGCTGTTTTTT. The chain is built from TRBV5-1 and TRBJ2-2; D is possibly TRBD1 (6 bases). CDR1 and CDR2 (germline): SGHRS, YFSETQ. The CDR3 loop spans 17 amino acids. V lost 3 bases and J 2 bases, leaving 17 bases between the germline ends.

This clone was picked up one time. The CDR3 loop reads CASSIGNTGELFF. In nucleotides, the CDR3 is TGTGCCAGCAGCATCGGGAACACCGGGGAGCTGTTTTTT. The chain employs TRBV25-1 and TRBJ2-2; D is unclear. Between the trimmed V and J ends, which lost 6 bases and 1 base, there was a span of 6 bases. CDR3 length: 13 residues. Germline loops: CDR1 MGHDK, CDR2 SYGVNS.

For the CDR3, the DNA is TGTGCCAGTAGTATCTTAGTTTCGAACACCGGGGAGCTGTTTTTT. Protein sequence: CASSILVSNTGELFF. V is TRBV19 and J is TRBJ2-2, with D unclear. Germline V gives CDR1 LNHDA, CDR2 SQIVND (reference sequence). V was trimmed by 3 bases and J by 0 bases, leaving 8 bases between them. This CDR3 is built from 15 residues.

A note on this clone: Germline and junction disagree at one end, which may indicate a read error. The gene calls are TRBV7-9 and TRBJ1-2; 9 bases are a match to TRBD1. The germline V gene has CDR1 SEHNR and CDR2 FQNEAQ (reference sequence). The CDR3 consists of 18 residues. The CDR3 nucleotides are TGTTCCAGCAGCTCAAACCCGGGACAGGGTGTAAAGAACTATGGCTACACCTTC. Translation gives CSSSSNPGQGVKNYGYTF.

The chain joins TRBV27 to TRBJ2-7; 11 bases match TRBD2. Germline trimming cut 0 bases from V and 4 bases from J; bases unmatched to any gene: 5. Germline CDR1 MNHEY, CDR2 SMNVEV (reference sequence). The CDR3 loop spans 16 amino acids. This CDR3 reads CASSLSAIAGGYEQYF. The DNA of the CDR3 is TGTGCCAGCAGTTTATCCGCGATAGCGGGAGGGTACGAGCAGTACTTC.

The rearrangement links TRBV2 to TRBJ2-7; 7 nucleotides align to TRBD1. Germline V gives CDR1 SNHLY, CDR2 FYNNEI. Trimming removed 5 bases from V and 6 bases from J; junction bases left unmatched: 4. The CDR3 runs 12 residues. The chain's CDR3 is CASSQRGREQYF. CDR3 DNA: TGTGCCAGCAGTCAAAGGGGGCGCGAGCAGTACTTC.

The chain has TRBV5-1 and TRBJ2-2; TRBD2 matches 7 bases. Germline CDR1 and CDR2: SGHRS and YFSETQ. The CDR3 sequence is 18 residues long. J was trimmed by 0 bases and V by 3 bases; bases with no gene match: 11. The CDR3 region has the DNA TGCGCCAGCAGCTCATTCCCTGGACTAGACTCGAACACCGGGGAGCTGTTTTTT. It is translated as CASSSFPGLDSNTGELFF.

The V call is TRBV9, the J call TRBJ2-1; 9 bases agree with TRBD2. The CDR3 sequence is 13 residues long. CDR1 and CDR2 from the germline V gene are SGDLS and YYNGEE. J was trimmed by 7 bases and V by 5 bases; bases with no gene match: 4. The CDR3 sequence is CASSFSGRNEQFF. CDR3 sequence (DNA): TGTGCCAGCAGTTTTAGCGGGAGAAATGAGCAGTTCTTC.

A single count supports this clone. The CDR3 protein is CASHSYGNTIYF. Written as DNA, the CDR3 is TGTGCCAGTCACTCATACGGAAACACCATATATTTT. The chain uses TRBV6-1 and TRBJ1-3; no clear D. CDR3 length equals 12 residues. Germline values: CDR1 MNHNS, CDR2 SASEGT. Trimming took off 9 bases at V and 4 bases at J, with 10 bases between the two ends.

This clone was seen just once. The junction shows a germline mismatch at one end, possibly a read error. V gene TRBV5-1 combines with J gene TRBJ2-2; D might be TRBD1 (5 bases). This CDR3 is built from 15 residues. Germline values: CDR1 SGHRS, CDR2 YFSETQ. CDR3 DNA: TGCGCCGGCAGCTTGAAGGGGCCCGACACCGGGGAGCTGTTTTTT. Amino acid sequence: CAGSLKGPDTGELFF.

The chain carries TRBV2 and TRBJ2-2; the D is unclear. CDR3 length equals 14 residues. With 8 bases removed from V and 1 base from J, the gap between germline ends came to 11 bases. Germline V gene lookup returns CDR1 SNHLY and CDR2 FYNNEI. The CDR3 coding sequence is TGTGCCAGCCGCGAACTCCTGAACACCGGGGAGCTGTTTTTT. Translating it yields CASRELLNTGELFF.

The CDR3 reads CASSSTTSGRSTGELFF. The CDR3 coding sequence is TGTGCCAGCAGCTCAACGACTAGCGGGAGATCCACCGGGGAGCTGTTTTTT. The chain recombines TRBV9 with TRBJ2-2; 12 bases fit TRBD2. This CDR3 spans 17 amino acids. With 4 bases clipped from V and 4 bases from J, the junction kept 8 bases outside the gene matches. Germline V gene lookup returns CDR1 SGDLS and CDR2 YYNGEE.

This chain uses TRBV7-3 with TRBJ2-3; 9 bases map to TRBD2. CDR3 length equals 15 residues. CDR1 SGHTA and CDR2 FQGTGA come from the germline V gene. The V and J ends lost 3 bases and 3 bases, in that order; junction bases with no gene match: 4. The CDR3 loop reads CASSLIAGETDTQYF. The CDR3 DNA sequence: TGTGCCAGCAGCTTGATAGCGGGAGAAACAGATACGCAGTATTTT.

This rearrangement joins TRBV19 to TRBJ1-1; the D gene is possibly TRBD1 (6 bases). Trimming took 7 bases from V and 3 from J, leaving 21 bases between them. Germline loops: CDR1 LNHDA, CDR2 SQIVND (reference sequence). This CDR3 contains 16 residues. CDR3: CASMLTGRDWDTEAFF. CDR3 nucleotides: TGTGCCAGTATGCTGACAGGAAGGGATTGGGACACTGAAGCTTTCTTT.

The chain has TRBV9 and TRBJ2-7, with 8 bases aligning to TRBD2. Trimming at V came to 0 bases and at J to 2 bases, leaving 4 bases not matched to a gene. The CDR3 is made up of 15 amino acids. The germline CDR1 and CDR2 sequences are SGDLS and YYNGEE. The CDR3 reads CASSVAPAGAYEQYF. CDR3 bases: TGTGCCAGCAGCGTAGCCCCAGCGGGAGCCTACGAGCAGTACTTC.

Only a few counts were recorded for this clone. V gene TRBV29-1 combines with J gene TRBJ2-7; perhaps TRBD2 as D (5 bases). Trimming took off 0 bases at V and 9 bases at J, with 12 bases between the two ends. Germline lookup yields CDR1 SQVTM and CDR2 ANQGSEA. This CDR3 comprises 12 residues. CDR3 residues: CSVEDPGLGQYF. For the CDR3, the DNA is TGCAGCGTTGAAGATCCAGGACTCGGGCAGTACTTC.

The chain is built from TRBV27 and TRBJ1-1; D not certain. CDR1 and CDR2 (germline): MNHEY, SMNVEV (reference sequence). The CDR3 runs to 14 residues. The V end was cut by 4 bases, the J end by 4 bases, with 13 bases between. CDR3: CASSSSGVGTEAFF. CDR3 in DNA: TGTGCCAGCAGTTCTAGCGGGGTAGGCACTGAAGCTTTCTTT.